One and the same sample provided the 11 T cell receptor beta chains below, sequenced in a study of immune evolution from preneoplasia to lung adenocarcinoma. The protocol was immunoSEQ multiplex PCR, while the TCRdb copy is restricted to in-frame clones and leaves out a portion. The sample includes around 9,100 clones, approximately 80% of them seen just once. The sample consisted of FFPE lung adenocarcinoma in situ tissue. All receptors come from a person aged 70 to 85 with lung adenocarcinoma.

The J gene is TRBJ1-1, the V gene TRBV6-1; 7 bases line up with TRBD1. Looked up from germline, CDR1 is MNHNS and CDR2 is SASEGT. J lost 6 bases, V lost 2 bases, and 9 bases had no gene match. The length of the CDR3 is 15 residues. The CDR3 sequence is CASSERQTGPAEAFF. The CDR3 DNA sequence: TGTGCCAGCAGTGAAAGACAGACAGGGCCAGCTGAAGCTTTCTTT.

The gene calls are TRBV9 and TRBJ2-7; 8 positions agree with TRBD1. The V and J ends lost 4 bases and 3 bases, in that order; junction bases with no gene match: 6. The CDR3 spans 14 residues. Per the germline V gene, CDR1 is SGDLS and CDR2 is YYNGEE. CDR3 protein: CASSTGTGYYEQYF. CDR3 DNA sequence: TGTGCCAGCAGCACCGGGACAGGCTACTACGAGCAGTACTTC.

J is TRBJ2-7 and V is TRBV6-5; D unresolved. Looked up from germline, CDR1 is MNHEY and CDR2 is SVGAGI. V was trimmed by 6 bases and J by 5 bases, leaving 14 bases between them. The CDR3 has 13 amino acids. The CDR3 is CASSPQTRHEQYF. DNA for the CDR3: TGTGCCAGCAGCCCCCAAACGAGGCACGAGCAGTACTTC.

The CDR3 DNA is TGTGCCAGCTCGCCTGGGACAGGGTACACTGGAAACACCATATATTTT. Translation gives CASSPGTGYTGNTIYF. The J gene is TRBJ1-3, the V gene TRBV18, with 9 bases fitting TRBD1. CDR1 is KGHSH and CDR2 is LQKENI in the germline V gene. V lost 6 bases to trimming and J lost 2 bases; unmatched junction nucleotides: 8. This CDR3 region has 16 residues. The full variable domain, completed using reference TRBV18 and TRBJ1-3, is NAGVMQNPRHLVRRRGQEARLRCSPMKGHSHVYWYRQLPEEGLKFMVYLQKENIIDESGMPKERFSAEFPKEGPSILRIQQVVRGDSAAYFCASSPGTGYTGNTIYFGEGSWLTVV.

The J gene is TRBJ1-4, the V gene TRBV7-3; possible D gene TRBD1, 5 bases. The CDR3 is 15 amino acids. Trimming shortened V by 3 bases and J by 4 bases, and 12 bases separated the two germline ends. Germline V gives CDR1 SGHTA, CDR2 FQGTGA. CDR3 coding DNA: TGTGCCAGCAGCTTCCAGGGAGTGGGTAATGAAAAACTGTTTTTT. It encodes CASSFQGVGNEKLFF.

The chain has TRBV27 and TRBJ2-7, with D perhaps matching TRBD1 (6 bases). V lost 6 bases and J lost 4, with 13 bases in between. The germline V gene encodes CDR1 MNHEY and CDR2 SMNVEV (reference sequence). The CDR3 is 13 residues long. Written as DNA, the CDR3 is TGTGCCAGCAGCATTCTACAGGGATACGAGCAGTACTTC. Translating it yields CASSILQGYEQYF.

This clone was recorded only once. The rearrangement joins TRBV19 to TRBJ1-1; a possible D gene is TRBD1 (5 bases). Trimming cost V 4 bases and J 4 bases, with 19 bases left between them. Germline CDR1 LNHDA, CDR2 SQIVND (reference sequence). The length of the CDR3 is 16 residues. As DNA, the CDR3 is TGTGCCAGTAGTACAATCATCCGGGACCCAGGCACTGAAGCTTTCTTT. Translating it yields CASSTIIRDPGTEAFF.

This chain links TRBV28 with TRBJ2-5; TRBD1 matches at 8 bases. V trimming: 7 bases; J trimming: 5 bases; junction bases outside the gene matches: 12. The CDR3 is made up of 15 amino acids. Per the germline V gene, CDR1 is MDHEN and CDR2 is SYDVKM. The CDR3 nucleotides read TGTGCCAGCAATCCAGGGGGCGCGGGGAGGGAGACCCAGTACTTC. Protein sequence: CASNPGGAGRETQYF.

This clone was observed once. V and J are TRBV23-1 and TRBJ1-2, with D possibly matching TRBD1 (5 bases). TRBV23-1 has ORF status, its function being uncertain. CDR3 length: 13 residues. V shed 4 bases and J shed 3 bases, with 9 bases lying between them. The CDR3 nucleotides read TGCGCCAGCAGTCCGACGGGGGACTATGGCTACACCTTC. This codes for CASSPTGDYGYTF.

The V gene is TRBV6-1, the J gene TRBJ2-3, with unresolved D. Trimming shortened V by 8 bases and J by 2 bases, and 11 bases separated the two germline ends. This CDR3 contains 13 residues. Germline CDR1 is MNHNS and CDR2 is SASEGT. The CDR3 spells CASAGFPTDTQYF. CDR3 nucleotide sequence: TGTGCCAGCGCAGGCTTTCCCACAGATACGCAGTATTTT.

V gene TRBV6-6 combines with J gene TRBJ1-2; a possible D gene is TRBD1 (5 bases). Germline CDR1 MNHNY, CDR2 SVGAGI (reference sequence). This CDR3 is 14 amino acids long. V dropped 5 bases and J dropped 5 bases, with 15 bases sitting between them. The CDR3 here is CASSDRGGLYGYTF. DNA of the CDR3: TGTGCCAGCAGTGACCGGGGCGGGCTGTATGGCTACACCTTC.